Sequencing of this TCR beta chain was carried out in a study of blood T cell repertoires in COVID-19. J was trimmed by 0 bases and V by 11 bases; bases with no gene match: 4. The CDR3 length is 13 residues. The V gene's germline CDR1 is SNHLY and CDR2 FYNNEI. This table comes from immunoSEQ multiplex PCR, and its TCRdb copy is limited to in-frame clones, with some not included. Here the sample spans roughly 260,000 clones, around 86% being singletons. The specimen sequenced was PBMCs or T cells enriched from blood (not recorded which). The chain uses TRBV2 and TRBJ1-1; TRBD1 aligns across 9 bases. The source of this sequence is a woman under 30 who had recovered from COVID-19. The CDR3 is CAGGQGMNTEAFF. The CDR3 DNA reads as TGTGCCGGCGGACAGGGGATGAACACTGAAGCTTTCTTT. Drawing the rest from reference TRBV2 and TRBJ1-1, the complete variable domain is EPEVTQTPSHQVTQMGQEVILRCVPISNHLYFYWYRQILGQKVEFLVSFYNNEISEKSEIFDDQFSVERPDGSNFTLKIRSTKLEDSAMYFCAGGQGMNTEAFFGQGTRLTVV.